Sequencing of this T cell receptor beta chain was carried out in a study of CD8+ T cells in alopecia areata. Looking at the study overall: Treated patients were dosed with oral tofacitinib, taking 5 to 10 mg twice daily. Patients in the study were on tofacitinib for 6 to 18 months, then off it for 6 months. Study outcomes and limitations: Clonality in the scalp and expanded CD8+ clones ranked among the top 100 were significantly decreased by tofacitinib. Many of the expanded lesional clones endured in scalp and blood while on tofacitinib.

This clone was observed a handful of times. The antigen remains unidentified. Treatment noted: oral pan-JAK inhibitor, 5-10 mg twice daily. Investigators isolated RNA and reverse transcribed it into cDNA to act as the sequencing template. Assay used: immunoSEQ multiplex PCR; TCRdb lists only in-frame clones, some missing. The sample holds approximately 150,000 clones, roughly 86% seen once. Unmatched junction bases numbered 6, after V lost 3 bases and J lost 4 bases. The CDR3 has 15 amino acids. CDR1 is SQVTM and CDR2 is ANQGSEA in the germline V gene. The chain combines TRBV29-1 with TRBJ2-1, with TRBD1 identical over 10 bases. The sequence was obtained from a human donor with alopecia areata. The sample here was CD8+ T cells sorted from blood, taken at week 4, from a patient treated with tofacitinib. The DNA for the CDR3 is TGCAGCGTTGATGGGGACAGGGGTCGATACAATGAGCAGTTCTTC. Its protein is CSVDGDRGRYNEQFF.